Below are 18 T cell receptor beta chains sequenced from a single sample in a study of cytomegalovirus exposure and HLA in healthy donors. Researchers ran the PCR with 60 Vbeta and 13 Jbeta primers. Measured with immunoSEQ multiplex PCR; TCRdb has only the in-frame clones, and not every one. The sample data list about 25,000 clones. The sequenced sample consisted of PBMCs. Every receptor here comes from a male donor in good health and CMV-seropositive.

V usage is TRBV15 and J usage is TRBJ1-5; D ambiguous. The CDR3 runs to 18 residues. The germline V gene has CDR1 LNHNV and CDR2 YYDKDF (reference sequence). The ends were cut back, 5 bases at V and 4 bases at J, with 24 bases in the middle. The CDR3, as DNA: TGTGCCACCAGCCCCCCTACTCCGGGGAACTTGGGGAATCAGCCCCAGCATTTT. It translates to CATSPPTPGNLGNQPQHF.

J is TRBJ2-7 and V is TRBV6-5; TRBD1 matches 9 bases. CDR3 length: 16 residues. Germline CDR1 is MNHEY and CDR2 is SVGAGI. With 0 bases clipped from V and 1 base from J, the junction kept 4 bases outside the gene matches. The CDR3 region is CASSYSWDRDSYEQYF. The DNA for the CDR3 is TGTGCCAGCAGTTACTCCTGGGACAGGGATTCCTACGAGCAGTACTTC.

V usage is TRBV7-8 and J usage is TRBJ1-4; D unresolved. CDR1 and CDR2 from the germline V gene are SGHVS and FQNEAQ. This CDR3 is built from 12 residues. V lost 3 bases and J lost 8, with 7 bases in between. The CDR3 loop reads CASSLLGEKLFF. The CDR3 bases are TGTGCCAGCAGCTTGTTGGGCGAAAAACTGTTTTTT.

The chain's CDR3 is CASSFGQGYVDEQFF. DNA for the CDR3: TGTGCCAGCAGCTTCGGGCAGGGGTACGTGGATGAGCAGTTCTTC. The chain has TRBV11-1 and TRBJ2-1; D possibly corresponds to TRBD1 (6 bases). V shed 3 bases and J shed 8 bases, with 17 bases lying between them. Germline loops: CDR1 SGHAT, CDR2 FQDESV (reference sequence). CDR3 length: 15 residues.

CDR3 DNA: TGTGCCAGCGCCCCTTTGAGGGAGGGTGAGCAGTTCTTC. Residues: CASAPLREGEQFF. The chain carries TRBV6-1 and TRBJ2-1, with 7 positions matching TRBD2. Germline lookup yields CDR1 MNHNS and CDR2 SASEGT. V gave up 8 bases and J gave up 9 bases; unmatched junction bases: 10. The CDR3 runs 13 residues.

V usage is TRBV5-1 and J usage is TRBJ1-4; D is uncertain. CDR1 is SGHRS, CDR2 YFSETQ, per germline. Trimming removed 4 bases from V and 3 bases from J, with 10 bases in between. The CDR3 loop spans 14 amino acids. The CDR3 reads CASSPDTANEKLFF. The CDR3 nucleotides read TGCGCCAGCAGCCCAGACACGGCTAATGAAAAACTGTTTTTT.

The chain is built from TRBV2 and TRBJ1-4; 7 bases map to TRBD1. J gave up 2 bases and V 4 bases, and 7 bases lay outside the gene matches. Germline V gives CDR1 SNHLY, CDR2 FYNNEI. There are 16 residues in the CDR3. CDR3 sequence (DNA): TGTGCCAGCAGTGGAAGGGGGCTCCGCACTAATGAAAAACTGTTTTTT. This translates into CASSGRGLRTNEKLFF.

This chain connects TRBV7-2 to TRBJ2-5; TRBD2 aligns across 11 bases. The CDR3 extends over 17 amino acids. Looked up from germline, CDR1 is SGHTA and CDR2 is FQGNSA. The V gene end was trimmed by 5 bases and the J gene end by 1 base; junction bases not matched to a gene: 9. The CDR3 region is CASSRGAGTSGQETQYF. In nucleotides, the CDR3 is TGTGCCAGCAGCCGCGGCGCCGGGACTAGCGGCCAAGAGACCCAGTACTTC.

The chain employs TRBV7-8 and TRBJ1-2, with a weak D call TRBD1 (6 bases). The V and J ends lost 5 bases and 3 bases respectively, with 16 bases between them. CDR3 length equals 15 residues. Germline V gene data show CDR1 as SGHVS and CDR2 as FQNEAQ. The CDR3 protein is CASSPNTGWDYGYTF. CDR3 nucleotides: TGTGCCAGCAGCCCCAATACAGGGTGGGACTATGGCTACACCTTC.

This chain connects TRBV5-1 to TRBJ2-7; 10 bases match TRBD1. In germline, CDR1 is SGHRS, CDR2 YFSETQ. CDR3 length equals 17 residues. The V segment lost 4 bases and the J segment 6 bases; nucleotides outside the gene matches: 16. The CDR3 DNA sequence: TGCGCCAGCAGCATGCGGGCACTGGGACAGGGGCTTAGCGAGCAGTACTTC. Translating it yields CASSMRALGQGLSEQYF.

The CDR3 protein is CASSDRNTEAFF. In DNA form, the CDR3 reads TGTGCCAGCAGTGACAGGAACACTGAAGCTTTCTTT. The gene calls are TRBV25-1 and TRBJ1-1; D unclear. Germline V CDR1 and CDR2: MGHDK, SYGVNS. The CDR3 extends over 12 amino acids. With 3 bases removed from V and 1 base from J, the gap between germline ends came to 3 bases.

The J gene is TRBJ1-3, the V gene TRBV5-1, with 7 bases identical to TRBD1. Germline assignment: CDR1 SGHRS and CDR2 YFSETQ. CDR3 length equals 16 residues. V trimming: 4 bases; J trimming: 0 bases; junction bases outside the gene matches: 7. The CDR3 DNA reads as TGCGCCAGCAGCCCTACGGGACAGACCTCTGGAAACACCATATATTTT. Translation: CASSPTGQTSGNTIYF.

The genes are TRBV13 and TRBJ1-2, with TRBD1 matching over 7 bases. The CDR3 consists of 15 residues. Per the germline V gene, CDR1 is PRHDT and CDR2 is FYEKMQ (reference sequence). After removal of 5 bases from V and 0 bases from J, the junction contained 6 bases not matched to a gene. For the CDR3, the DNA is TGTGCCAGCAGCCCCCCCCAGGGGGCTAACTATGGCTACACCTTC. Its protein product is CASSPPQGANYGYTF.

Details on this clone: Mismatch with germline at one junction end may stem from a read error. This chain connects TRBV7-7 to TRBJ2-1, with D perhaps matching TRBD1 (6 bases). Germline V lookup: CDR1 SSHAT, CDR2 FNYEAQ (reference sequence). The CDR3 is 13 amino acids. CDR3 nucleotide sequence: TGTGCTAGCAGCTCTTACAGGGACAATGAGCAGTTCTTC. Protein sequence: CASSSYRDNEQFF.

The chain's CDR3 is CASGFWTSGSNEQFF. In nucleotides, the CDR3 is TGTGCTAGTGGTTTCTGGACTAGCGGGAGCAATGAGCAGTTCTTC. V usage is TRBV12-5 and J usage is TRBJ2-1; 13 bases are a match to TRBD2. Germline CDR1 is LGHNT and CDR2 is FRNRAP. V shed 3 bases, J shed 6 bases, and the junction held 2 bases outside the gene matches. The CDR3 runs to 15 residues.

This chain links TRBV5-1 with TRBJ1-3, with 10 positions matching TRBD1. Per the germline V gene, CDR1 is SGHRS and CDR2 is YFSETQ. The CDR3 has 17 residues. Trimming at V came to 4 bases and at J to 3 bases, leaving 10 bases not matched to a gene. CDR3 nucleotide sequence: TGCGCCAGCAGCCTGCCGTGGGACAGGGGTGGTGGAAACACCATATATTTT. Translation: CASSLPWDRGGGNTIYF.

The rearrangement joins TRBV7-2 to TRBJ1-5, with D perhaps matching TRBD1 (6 bases). The CDR3 is 13 residues long. The V end lost 2 bases, the J end lost 7 bases, and 9 bases lay between the germline ends. Germline CDR1 is SGHTA and CDR2 is FQGNSA. CDR3 in DNA: TGTGCCAGCAGCTTAATGGGGGCCCAGCCCCAGCATTTT. Encoded protein: CASSLMGAQPQHF.

The genes are TRBV2 and TRBJ1-5; 10 nucleotides line up with TRBD1. The CDR3 extends over 15 amino acids. Germline CDR1 and CDR2: SNHLY and FYNNEI. V gave up 2 bases and J gave up 4 bases; unmatched junction bases: 2. The CDR3, as DNA: TGTGCCAGCAGTGAATGGGGACAGGGGAATCAGCCCCAGCATTTT. Its translation: CASSEWGQGNQPQHF. Full variable domain (missing parts from reference TRBV2 and TRBJ1-5): EPEVTQTPSHQVTQMGQEVILRCVPISNHLYFYWYRQILGQKVEFLVSFYNNEISEKSEIFDDQFSVERPDGSNFTLKIRSTKLEDSAMYFCASSEWGQGNQPQHFGDGTRLSIL.